These 18 T cell receptor beta chains came from one sample sequenced in a study of post-analysis software for immune sequencing data. The study, taken as a whole, reports: TRBV segments more frequent in patients than in controls numbered five and included TRBV5-6, TRBV5-1 and TRBV20-1.

Their antigen targets remain unknown. Prepared TCR beta cDNA libraries contained unique molecular identifiers. TCRdb independently ran MiXCR on the PCR reads; one entry per CDR3 protein. The sample lists approximately 570,000 distinct CDR3 sequences; about 40% were seen once. The sample taken for sequencing was blood. These receptors all stem from a girl aged 10 to 17 with multiple sclerosis.

This clonotype occurred many times. The rearrangement links TRBV4-1 to TRBJ1-4; tentatively, D is TRBD1 (5 bases). Germline CDR1 is MGHRA and CDR2 is YSYEKL. Trimming took 4 bases from V and 3 from J, leaving 12 bases between them. The CDR3 is 15 amino acids. CDR3 loop: CASSLVTAPNEKLFF. The CDR3 bases are TGCGCCAGCAGCCTCGTGACAGCACCTAATGAAAAACTGTTTTTT.

The chain joins TRBV12-3 or TRBV12-4 to TRBJ2-3; 8 positions match TRBD1. This CDR3 contains 16 residues. V dropped 6 bases and J dropped 5; count of bases not matched to a gene: 13. The CDR3 region has the DNA TGTGCCAGCAGCCAGCCCGAGGACAGGGAGGAAGATACGCAGTATTTT. The encoded protein is CASSQPEDREEDTQYF.

V usage is TRBV20-1 and J usage is TRBJ2-1; 8 bases match TRBD2. The V and J ends lost 5 bases and 5 bases, in that order; junction bases with no gene match: 5. There are 13 residues in the CDR3. The germline V gene has CDR1 DFQATT and CDR2 SNEGSKA (reference sequence). The CDR3 sequence is CSADAGGDNEQFF. The CDR3 region has the DNA TGCAGTGCTGACGCGGGGGGCGACAATGAGCAGTTCTTC.

A few counts support this clonotype. The chain has TRBV29-1 and TRBJ1-5, with D maybe TRBD1 (5 bases). The V and J ends lost 5 bases and 1 base respectively, with 12 bases between them. The CDR3 length is 14 residues. The germline CDR1 and CDR2 sequences are SQVTM and ANQGSEA. CDR3: CSVRPGTSNQPQHF. The CDR3 nucleotides read TGCAGCGTTAGGCCGGGGACGAGCAATCAGCCCCAGCATTTT.

This rearrangement joins TRBV7-2 to TRBJ2-7, with 7 bases lining up with TRBD1. Germline CDR1 reads SGHTA; CDR2 reads FQGNSA. The CDR3 runs 15 residues. V lost 5 bases to trimming and J lost 2 bases; unmatched junction nucleotides: 9. The CDR3: CASSPGDRFTYEQYF. The CDR3 DNA follows: TGTGCCAGCAGCCCTGGGGACAGATTTACCTACGAGCAGTACTTC.

The chain joins TRBV14 to TRBJ2-3, with D tentatively TRBD1 (6 bases). The CDR3 has 13 residues. Trimming took 8 bases from V and 3 from J, leaving 12 bases between them. The V gene's germline CDR1 is SGHDN and CDR2 FVKESK. CDR3 sequence (DNA): TGTGCCAGCGGGGGTAGGGGGACAGATACGCAGTATTTT. Amino acid sequence: CASGGRGTDTQYF.

The rearrangement links TRBV28 to TRBJ2-7; D not resolved. Trimming left V 3 bases short and J 6 bases short, with 15 bases between. Germline V gives CDR1 MDHEN, CDR2 SYDVKM. The CDR3 contains 14 residues. The CDR3 sequence is CASSLPTSRPEQYF. The CDR3 DNA reads as TGTGCCAGCAGTTTGCCCACCTCTAGGCCCGAGCAGTACTTC.

The chain uses TRBV27 and TRBJ2-7, with TRBD2 identical over 10 bases. CDR1 MNHEY and CDR2 SMNVEV come from the germline V gene (reference sequence). CDR3 length: 15 residues. V was pared by 0 bases and J by 7 bases, with 6 bases of the junction left unmatched. In nucleotides, the CDR3 is TGTGCCAGCAGTTTATCACTAGCGGGAAACTTTGAGCAGTACTTC. Residues: CASSLSLAGNFEQYF.

This clonotype was picked up a small number of times. The genes are TRBV12-3 or TRBV12-4 and TRBJ2-7; 10 bases are a match to TRBD1. The end of the DNA is better explained by TRBJ2-5, so the J call may be wrong. CDR3 length: 14 amino acids. Here the CDR3 reads CASIGTGDWETQYF. The DNA for the CDR3 is TGTGCCAGCATCGGGACAGGGGATTGGGAGACCCAGTACTTC.

The gene calls are TRBV10-3 and TRBJ1-1; D unresolved. This CDR3 is built from 14 residues. The germline CDR1 and CDR2 sequences are ENHRY and SYGVKD. Between the trimmed V and J ends, which lost 5 bases and 0 bases, there was a span of 10 bases. CDR3 coding DNA: TGTGCCATCAGTAATGGACCGTTGAACACTGAAGCTTTCTTT. Translation gives CAISNGPLNTEAFF.

This clonotype was seen only a few times. V usage is TRBV5-6 and J usage is TRBJ2-4; D possibly uses TRBD1 or TRBD2 (5 bases each). Trimming took off 2 bases at V and 8 bases at J, with 17 bases between the two ends. CDR3 length: 15 amino acids. Per the germline V gene, CDR1 is SGHDT and CDR2 is YYEEEE. CDR3 nucleotides: TGTGCCAGCAGCTTAGCCCCGTTCCGAGGGGACATTCAGTACTTC. The encoded protein is CASSLAPFRGDIQYF.

This clonotype was counted between two and nine times. This chain links TRBV12-3 or TRBV12-4 with TRBJ2-5; 7 positions agree with TRBD1. The closer fit of TRBJ2-7 to the DNA end suggests the J call may be wrong. This CDR3 has 13 residues. The CDR3 region has the DNA TGTGCCAGCACCCTGACAGGGCACGACGAGCAGTACTTC. This sequence encodes CASTLTGHDEQYF.

This clonotype showed up just a few times. The rearrangement uses TRBV5-5 and TRBJ2-4, with D perhaps matching TRBD1 (5 bases). The better agreement between TRBJ2-7 and the DNA end casts doubt on the J call. Looked up from germline, CDR1 is SGHKS and CDR2 is YYEKEE (reference sequence). The CDR3 contains 18 residues. CDR3 in DNA: TGTGCCAGCAGCTCTCGATTTCAGGGTGCAGCGAAAACCTACGAGCAGTACTTC. Translation: CASSSRFQGAAKTYEQYF.

J is TRBJ2-5 and V is TRBV7-8; 8 bases fit TRBD2. V shed 7 bases and J 5 bases; nucleotides not matched to a gene: 18. Germline V gene data show CDR1 as SGHVS and CDR2 as FQNEAQ. This CDR3 comprises 17 residues. DNA for the CDR3: TGTGCCAGCACCCGGAGGTCTGGCTCGGGAGGGATGGAGACCCAGTACTTC. Translated, it gives CASTRRSGSGGMETQYF.

As for this clonotype: Since a much larger clone is just one base distant, this may be a read error. The V and J genes are TRBV27 and TRBJ2-5; 7 positions match TRBD2. The CDR3 has 14 residues. V shed 3 bases, J shed 11 bases, and the junction held 12 bases outside the gene matches. CDR1 is MNHEY, CDR2 SMNVEV, per germline (reference sequence). The CDR3 is CASSLTGYAGVQYF. DNA of the CDR3: TGTGCCAGCAGTTTGACGGGGTACGCGGGGGTGCAGTACTTC.

The V call is TRBV15, the J call TRBJ2-3, with a weak D call TRBD2 (5 bases). In germline, CDR1 is LNHNV, CDR2 YYDKDF (reference sequence). V was clipped by 3 bases and J by 3 bases, with 13 bases between them. The CDR3 length is 15 residues. CDR3 amino acids: CATSSLAFGTDTQYF. The CDR3 nucleotides are TGTGCCACCAGCAGCCTAGCTTTCGGTACAGATACGCAGTATTTT.

The genes are TRBV28 and TRBJ2-2; tentatively, D is TRBD2 (5 bases). This CDR3 region has 15 residues. The germline V gene has CDR1 MDHEN and CDR2 SYDVKM. The V end lost 3 bases, the J end lost 3 bases, and 11 bases lay between the germline ends. CDR3 in amino acids: CASSFSGIDTGELFF. CDR3 DNA: TGTGCCAGCAGTTTCTCCGGGATAGACACCGGGGAGCTGTTTTTT.

This clonotype has just one count. The V gene is TRBV12-3 or TRBV12-4, the J gene TRBJ2-7; 10 bases fit TRBD2. CDR3 length: 16 amino acids. Germline trimming cut 2 bases from V and 5 bases from J; bases unmatched to any gene: 9. DNA of the CDR3: TGTGCCAGCAGTTTACCTGGCCCTAGCGGGAGTAACGAGCAGTACTTC. This translates into CASSLPGPSGSNEQYF.